This TCR beta chain was documented in a study of cytomegalovirus exposure and HLA in healthy donors. Study results and caveats: Testing in vitro showed three CMV-associated chains specific for CMV antigens. According to the study, roughly 160 TCR beta chains were cytomegalovirus-associated. Previously analyzed data showed that most TCR beta V segments were productive at a frequency of about 87% or about 30%.

The CDR3 length is 15 residues. J gave up 6 bases and V 4 bases, and 12 bases lay outside the gene matches. CDR1 is SGHVS, CDR2 FQNEAQ, per germline. 60 Vbeta and 13 Jbeta primers were used in PCR. Only in-frame clones appear in the TCRdb table, and some are missing; sequencing was by immunoSEQ multiplex PCR. The sample records some 190,000 clones, 65% to 85% being singletons. Worth noting for this clone: Its antigen is not identified.

The sequenced sample was PBMCs. This sequence was found in a male donor in good health and CMV-seronegative. This chain uses TRBV7-8 with TRBJ2-7; 7 bases are a match to TRBD1. The CDR3 is CASSYARGSLSEQYF. The CDR3 DNA reads as TGTGCCAGCAGCTACGCCAGGGGGTCCCTTTCCGAGCAGTACTTC.